This entry features one T cell receptor (beta chain) sequence. The data belong to a study of blood T cell repertoires in COVID-19. Study at large: Sample material is recorded as cDNA or gDNA derived from T cells, B-cell-depleted T cells, or PBMCs.

Clones were sequenced by immunoSEQ multiplex PCR, and TCRdb holds only the in-frame ones, with some missing. Of about 190,000 clones listed, 84% are singletons. Trimming took 4 bases from V and 2 from J, leaving 18 bases between them. CDR3 length: 17 amino acids. Germline CDR1 is LNHDA and CDR2 is SQIVND (reference sequence). Sequencing used peripheral blood. The V gene is TRBV19, the J gene TRBJ2-1; D is unclear. The receptor was derived from a woman in her sixties or seventies with active or convalescent COVID-19. The CDR3 spells CASSKGLAGVTYNEQFF. The CDR3 DNA follows: TGTGCCAGTAGTAAAGGTCTGGCAGGTGTTACCTACAATGAGCAGTTCTTC.